Given below is one TCR beta chain in context. Its antigen is as yet unknown. Clones were sequenced by immunoSEQ multiplex PCR, and TCRdb holds only the in-frame ones, with some missing. This table holds 55,000 to 75,000 clones, about nine tenths found once. These data originate in a study of OX40 agonist ivuxolimab in advanced cancers. About the study: The diagnoses of dose-escalation patients were hepatocellular carcinoma, melanoma, renal cell or head and neck cancer. At roughly 80% male, the cohort had a mean age of about 60 years, ranging from roughly 20 to 90.

Findings of the study overall: Clonal expansion was seen in CD4+ and CD8+ blood T cells by week 6 at 0.1 to 3.0 mg/kg.

This clonotype was sampled from an adult with an advanced solid tumor such as melanoma, head and neck, liver or kidney cancer. Sequenced here: CD4+ or CD8+ T cells sorted from blood, sampled in a trial of the OX40 agonist ivuxolimab.

The chain's CDR3 is CASKGGELFF. Here the CDR3 DNA reads TGTGCCAGCAAGGGCGGGGAGCTGTTTTTT. The V call is TRBV2, the J call TRBJ2-2, with D hard to call. Trimming stripped 7 bases from V and 7 bases from J, with 4 bases between. This CDR3 has 10 residues. Per germline, CDR1 SNHLY and CDR2 FYNNEI.